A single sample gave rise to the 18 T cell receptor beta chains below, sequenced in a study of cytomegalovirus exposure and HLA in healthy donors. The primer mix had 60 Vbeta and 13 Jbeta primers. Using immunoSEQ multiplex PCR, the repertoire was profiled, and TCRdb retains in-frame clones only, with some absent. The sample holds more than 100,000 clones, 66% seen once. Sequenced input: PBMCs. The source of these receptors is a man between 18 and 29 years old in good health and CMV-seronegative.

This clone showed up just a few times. The CDR3 DNA reads as TGTGCCAGCAGTTACTCTGGGACTTACTACGAGCAGTACTTC. Its translation: CASSYSGTYYEQYF. The chain has TRBV6-5 and TRBJ2-5; D perhaps matches TRBD2 (6 bases). The assigned J gene may be wrong: the sequence end matches TRBJ2-7 better. The CDR3 is made up of 14 amino acids. Germline values: CDR1 MNHEY, CDR2 SVGAGI.

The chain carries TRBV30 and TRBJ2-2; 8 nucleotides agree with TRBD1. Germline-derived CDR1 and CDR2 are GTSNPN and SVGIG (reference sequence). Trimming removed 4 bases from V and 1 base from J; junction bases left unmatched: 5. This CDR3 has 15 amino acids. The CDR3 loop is CAWNPGTGNTGELFF. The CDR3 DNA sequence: TGTGCCTGGAACCCCGGGACAGGGAACACCGGGGAGCTGTTTTTT.

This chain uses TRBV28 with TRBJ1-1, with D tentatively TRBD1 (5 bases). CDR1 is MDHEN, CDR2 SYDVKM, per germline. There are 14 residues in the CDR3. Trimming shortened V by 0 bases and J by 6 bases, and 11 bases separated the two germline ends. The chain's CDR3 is CASSLWGGGPEAFF. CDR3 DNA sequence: TGTGCCAGCAGTTTATGGGGGGGTGGGCCTGAAGCTTTCTTT. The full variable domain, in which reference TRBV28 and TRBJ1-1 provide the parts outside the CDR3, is DVKVTQSSRYLVKRTGEKVFLECVQDMDHENMFWYRQDPGLGLRLIYFSYDVKMKEKGDIPEGYSVSREKKERFSLILESASTNQTSMYLCASSLWGGGPEAFFGQGTRLTVV.

CDR3 nucleotide sequence: TGTGCCAGCAGTTTATGGGGACAGGGGGGTACAGGCTATGGCTACACCTTC. Residues: CASSLWGQGGTGYGYTF. This sequence joins TRBV28 and TRBJ1-2; 11 bases map to TRBD1. CDR1 is MDHEN, CDR2 SYDVKM, per germline. The CDR3 length is 17 residues. Trimming took 0 bases from V and 4 from J; bases not matched to a gene: 7.

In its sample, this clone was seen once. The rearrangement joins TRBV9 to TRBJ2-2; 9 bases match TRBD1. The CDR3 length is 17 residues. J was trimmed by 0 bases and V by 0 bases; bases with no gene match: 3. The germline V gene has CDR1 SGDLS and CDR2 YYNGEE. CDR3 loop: CASSVGGTGSNTGELFF. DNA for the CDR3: TGTGCCAGCAGCGTAGGCGGGACAGGGTCGAACACCGGGGAGCTGTTTTTT.

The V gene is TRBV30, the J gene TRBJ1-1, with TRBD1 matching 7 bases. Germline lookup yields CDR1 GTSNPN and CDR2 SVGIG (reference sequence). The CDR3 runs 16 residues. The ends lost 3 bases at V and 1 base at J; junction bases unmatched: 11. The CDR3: CAWRPGDRQGNTEAFF. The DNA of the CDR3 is TGTGCCTGGAGGCCAGGGGATCGACAGGGGAACACTGAAGCTTTCTTT.

CDR3 sequence (DNA): TGCGCCAGCAGCTTGACAGGATCGGCCGAAAAACTGTTTTTT. Residues: CASSLTGSAEKLFF. The gene calls are TRBV5-1 and TRBJ1-4, with D maybe TRBD1 (5 bases). V was shortened by 1 base and J by 8 bases, with 12 bases between the two germline ends. CDR1 is SGHRS and CDR2 is YFSETQ in the germline V gene. The CDR3 has 14 residues.

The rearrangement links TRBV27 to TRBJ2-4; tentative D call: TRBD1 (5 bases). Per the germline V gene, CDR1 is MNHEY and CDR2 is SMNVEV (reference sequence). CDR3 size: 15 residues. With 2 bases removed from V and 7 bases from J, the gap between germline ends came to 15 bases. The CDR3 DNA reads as TGTGCCAGCAGTTTACGAGGACAACAACATAACATTCAGTACTTC. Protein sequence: CASSLRGQQHNIQYF.

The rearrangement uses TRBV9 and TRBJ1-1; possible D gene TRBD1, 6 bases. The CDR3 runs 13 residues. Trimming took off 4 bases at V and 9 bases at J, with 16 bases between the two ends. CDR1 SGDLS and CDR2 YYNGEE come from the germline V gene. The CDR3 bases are TGTGCCAGCAGCACCAGAGATTGGGACAAAGCTTTCTTT. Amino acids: CASSTRDWDKAFF.

CDR3 sequence reads: CASSRRTGNLQETQYF. As DNA, the CDR3 is TGTGCCAGCAGCCGAAGGACAGGGAATCTTCAAGAGACCCAGTACTTC. This chain joins TRBV28 and TRBJ2-5; 8 bases match TRBD1. Germline-derived CDR1 and CDR2 are MDHEN and SYDVKM. The CDR3 loop spans 16 amino acids. Germline trimming cut 6 bases from V and 2 bases from J; bases unmatched to any gene: 11.

Here the CDR3 reads CASSQGLANTIYF. CDR3 nucleotides: TGCGCCAGCAGCCAAGGACTCGCAAACACCATATATTTT. J is TRBJ1-3 and V is TRBV4-1, with D unresolved. Between the trimmed V and J ends, which lost 1 base and 6 bases, there was a span of 7 bases. This CDR3 spans 13 amino acids. Per germline, CDR1 MGHRA and CDR2 YSYEKL.

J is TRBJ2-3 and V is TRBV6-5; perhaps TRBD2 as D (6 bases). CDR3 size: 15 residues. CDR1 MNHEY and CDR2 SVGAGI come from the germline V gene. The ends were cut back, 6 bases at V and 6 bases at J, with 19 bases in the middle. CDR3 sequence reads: CASRLRDSVSDTQYF. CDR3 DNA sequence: TGTGCCAGCAGACTCCGGGACTCAGTGTCGGATACGCAGTATTTT.

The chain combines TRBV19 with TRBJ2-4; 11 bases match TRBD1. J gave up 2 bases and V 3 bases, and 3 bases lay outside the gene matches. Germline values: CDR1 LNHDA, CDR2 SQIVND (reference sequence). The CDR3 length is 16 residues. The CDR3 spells CASSIGTGGSKNIQYF. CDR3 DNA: TGTGCCAGTAGTATCGGGACAGGGGGTTCCAAAAACATTCAGTACTTC.

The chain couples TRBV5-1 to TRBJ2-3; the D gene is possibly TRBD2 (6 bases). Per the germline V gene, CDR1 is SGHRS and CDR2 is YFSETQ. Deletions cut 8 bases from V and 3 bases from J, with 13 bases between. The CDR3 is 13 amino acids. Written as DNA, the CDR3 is TGCGCCAGTTCTGGGCGGGAAACAGATACGCAGTATTTT. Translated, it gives CASSGRETDTQYF.

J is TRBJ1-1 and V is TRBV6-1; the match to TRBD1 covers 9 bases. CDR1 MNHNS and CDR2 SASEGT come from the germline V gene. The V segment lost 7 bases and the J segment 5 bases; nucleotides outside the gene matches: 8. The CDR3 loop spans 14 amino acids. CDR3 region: CASKTGTGRTEAFF. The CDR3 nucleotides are TGTGCCAGCAAAACCGGGACAGGGAGGACTGAAGCTTTCTTT.

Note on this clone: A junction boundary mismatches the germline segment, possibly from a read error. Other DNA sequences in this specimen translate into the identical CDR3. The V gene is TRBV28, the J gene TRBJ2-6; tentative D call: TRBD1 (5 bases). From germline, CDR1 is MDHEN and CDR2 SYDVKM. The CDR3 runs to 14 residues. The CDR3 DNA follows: TGTGCCAGCAGTTCTCCAGGTGGGGCCAACGTTCTGACTTTC. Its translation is CASSSPGGANVLTF.

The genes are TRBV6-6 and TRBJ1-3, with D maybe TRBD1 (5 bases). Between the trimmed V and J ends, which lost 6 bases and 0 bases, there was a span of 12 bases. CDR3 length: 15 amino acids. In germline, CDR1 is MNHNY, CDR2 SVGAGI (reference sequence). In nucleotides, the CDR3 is TGTGCCAGCAGGCGACAGCTGAGCTCTGGAAACACCATATATTTT. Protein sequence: CASRRQLSSGNTIYF.

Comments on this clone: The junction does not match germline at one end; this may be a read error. The CDR3, as DNA: TGTTCCAGCAGCCTCCATCCCAGAATCCGATTAAATAACACTGAAGCTTTCTTT. Translation gives CSSSLHPRIRLNNTEAFF. The chain employs TRBV7-9 and TRBJ1-1; D is uncertain. Germline V gene data show CDR1 as SEHNR and CDR2 as FQNEAQ (reference sequence). The CDR3 is 18 residues long.